This T cell receptor beta chain was obtained from a study of T-cell reconstitution after alpha-beta-depleted transplantation in children. V lost 0 bases and J 2 bases, leaving 7 bases between the germline ends. The CDR3 sequence is 14 residues long. Germline V lookup: CDR1 SGHDT, CDR2 YYEEEE. A TCRbeta library incorporating unique molecular identifiers was prepared. TCRdb used MiXCR to reprocess the PCR reads, holding one entry per CDR3 protein. The sample carries hundreds of thousands of distinct CDR3 sequences, 8.5% to 10% recorded once. This sample comprised PBMCs from the stem cell graft donor, obtained from the stem cell graft. V is TRBV5-6 and J is TRBJ2-3; D not certain. This receptor was taken from a human donor who donated a stem cell graft to a child with acute lymphoblastic leukemia. The CDR3 sequence: CASSLVQLTDTQYF. The CDR3 bases are TGTGCCAGCAGCTTGGTCCAGCTCACAGATACGCAGTATTTT. The whole variable domain, filled in from reference TRBV5-6 and TRBJ2-3, reads DAGVTQSPTHLIKTRGQQVTLRCSPKSGHDTVSWYQQALGQGPQFIFQYYEEEERQRGNFPDRFSGHQFPNYSSELNVNALLLGDSALYLCASSLVQLTDTQYFGPGTRLTVL.